This is a list of T cell receptor beta chains from one sample in a study of T cells in localized non-small cell lung cancer. TCRdb keeps only in-frame clones here, not all; method: immunoSEQ multiplex PCR. In the table there are thousands of clones, about half of which are singletons. This specimen consisted of lymph node tissue, obtained before any cancer treatment. The receptors come from a man aged 35-69 years with stage I lung adenocarcinoma. CDR3s include the opening cysteine and the closing phenylalanine or tryptophan. A D gene is named only where the DNA matches it firmly. Rows may omit the clone size; those that give it use once, few, many or a size class.

j_gene	d_gene	abundance	v_gene	CDR3nt	CDR3aa
TRBJ2-5	TRBD2	-	TRBV11-3	TGTGCCAGCAGCTTATCCGGACTAGTTGAGACCCAGTACTTC	CASSLSGLVETQYF
TRBJ2-2	-	few	TRBV6-8	TGTGCCATCAGTGTCGAGAGCCCGAACACCGGGGAGCTGTTTTTT	CAISVESPNTGELFF
TRBJ2-3	-	-	TRBV19	TGTGCCAGTAGTATAACGTGGCGGAGCACAGATACGCAGTATTTT	CASSITWRSTDTQYF
TRBJ2-1	-	-	TRBV2	TGTGCCAGCAGTGGTGCTGGGGGCCAGTACAATGAGCAGTTCTTC	CASSGAGGQYNEQFF
TRBJ1-2	-	-	TRBV25-1	TGTGCCAGCAGTATCGGACTTGACTATGGCTACACCTTC	CASSIGLDYGYTF
TRBJ2-7	-	few	TRBV6-4	TGTGCCAGCAGTCGGACCGCCATCTACGAGCAGTACTTC	CASSRTAIYEQYF
TRBJ2-2	-	-	TRBV11-3	TGTGCCAGCAGCTTATTGGGACACCAGAACACCGGGGAGCTGTTTTTT	CASSLLGHQNTGELFF
TRBJ2-1	-	-	TRBV10-3	TGTGCCAGCAGTGAGGAGTGGGGGCACTACAATGAGCAGTTCTTC	CASSEEWGHYNEQFF
TRBJ2-7	TRBD2	few	TRBV11-3	TGTGCCAGCAGCTTAGATATTCGCGGGGGGGCGCGCTACGAGCAGTACTTC	CASSLDIRGGARYEQYF
TRBJ2-3	TRBD2	-	TRBV28	TGTGCCAGCACCTCCCGGCGACTAGCGGGAGGGACAGATACGCAGTATTTT	CASTSRRLAGGTDTQYF
TRBJ2-3	-	few	TRBV9	TGTGCCAGCAGCGTAGCTGGGGGGACGCAGTATTTT	CASSVAGGTQYF
TRBJ1-2	TRBD1	-	TRBV28	TGTGCCAGCAGTTCAGGACAGGGGAATATTTATGGCTACACCTTC	CASSSGQGNIYGYTF
TRBJ2-5	-	few	TRBV6-8	TGTGCCATCAATCGGCAGCACCAAGAGACCCAGTACTTC	CAINRQHQETQYF
TRBJ2-1	-	-	TRBV15	TGTGCCACCAGAGGAGGTTCCGGGAGCGTAAGTGAGCAGTTCTTC	CATRGGSGSVSEQFF
TRBJ2-3	-	-	TRBV19	TGTGCCAGTAGTATAGATTGGGCTACCACAGATACGCAGTATTTT	CASSIDWATTDTQYF
TRBJ2-7	-	-	TRBV6-8	TGTGCCAGCAGTCCTTTGGGGGGTATGGGATTCTACGAGCAGTACTTC	CASSPLGGMGFYEQYF
TRBJ1-1	-	-	TRBV5-1	TGCGCCAGCAGCTACTCGGGGGTTGCCACTGAAGCTTTCTTT	CASSYSGVATEAFF
TRBJ2-5	TRBD1	-	TRBV18	TGTGCCAGCTCACAGGACAGGGGGCTACAAGAGACCCAGTACTTC	CASSQDRGLQETQYF
TRBJ1-2	-	few	TRBV11-3	TGTGCCAGCAGCTTAGGGAGGGTCCGCGATGGCTACACCTTC	CASSLGRVRDGYTF
TRBJ1-3	-	once	TRBV9	TGTGCCAGCAGCGTAGGGTCGGACGGAAACACCATATATTTT	CASSVGSDGNTIYF
TRBJ1-2	TRBD1	-	TRBV6-8	TGTGCCAGCAGTTACTCTATACAGGGGGCTAAGAACTATGGCTACACCTTC	CASSYSIQGAKNYGYTF
TRBJ1-5	TRBD1	medium-sized	TRBV9	TGTGCCAGCAGTCTTACAGGGGGTGATCAGCCCCAGCATTTT	CASSLTGGDQPQHF
TRBJ2-2	TRBD1	medium-sized	TRBV28	TGTGCCAGCAGTTTATTCAGGGGGCTCGGAACCGGGGAGCTGTTTTTT	CASSLFRGLGTGELFF
TRBJ1-2	-	-	TRBV10-2	TGCGCCAGCAGTGACCCGGTATCTAACTATGGCTACACCTTC	CASSDPVSNYGYTF
TRBJ2-7	TRBD1	-	TRBV28	TGTGCCAGCAGTTCGGGACAGGGGGTCTACGAGCAGTACTTC	CASSSGQGVYEQYF
TRBJ2-7	-	-	TRBV18	TGTGCCAGCTCACTAGATCTGACCTACGAGCAGTACTTC	CASSLDLTYEQYF
TRBJ1-6	-	once	TRBV19	TGTGCCAGTAGTACCATCGACAGGACTAACTATAATTCACCCCTCCACTTT	CASSTIDRTNYNSPLHF
TRBJ2-7	-	-	TRBV28	TGTGCCAGCAGTGCGGACAGTCGGCGGGAGCAGTACTTC	CASSADSRREQYF
TRBJ1-1	-	-	TRBV30	TGTGCCTCAAACAGGGCGGTGAACACTGAAGCTTTCTTT	CASNRAVNTEAFF
TRBJ2-7	TRBD1	-	TRBV28	TGTGCCAGCAGTTTATTGGGACAGGGAGACTACGAGCAGTACTTC	CASSLLGQGDYEQYF
TRBJ1-2	-	-	TRBV18	TGTGCCAGCTCACCACCGCAACCGAATCTTTATGGCTACACCTTC	CASSPPQPNLYGYTF
TRBJ2-7	-	-	TRBV30	TGTGCCTGGAGTACAGGAACCTACGAGCAGTACTTC	CAWSTGTYEQYF
TRBJ1-3	-	-	TRBV29-1	TGCAGCGTTGCCGATACAGGGTTAACCGGAAACACCATATATTTT	CSVADTGLTGNTIYF
TRBJ2-1	TRBD2	-	TRBV11-3	TGTGCTAGCAGCTTAGAGGGCGGGAGCGGCTATGAGCAGTTCTTC	CASSLEGGSGYEQFF
TRBJ2-3	TRBD1	-	TRBV28	TGTGCCAGCAGCCTGAGGGGGCCATCAGATACGCAGTATTTT	CASSLRGPSDTQYF
TRBJ2-7	TRBD1	once	TRBV11-3	TGTGCCAGCAGCCGACCGGGACAGGGGGGATACGAGCAGTACTTC	CASSRPGQGGYEQYF